This passage covers 10 T cell receptor beta chains from one sample sequenced in a study of Ad26.COV2.S vaccination and SARS-CoV-2 variants. Measured with immunoSEQ multiplex PCR; TCRdb has only the in-frame clones, and not every one. The table records about 180,000 clones, around 88% of them present only once. The source was peripheral blood, collected after recovery from COVID-19. Receptors were obtained from a human donor who had recovered from COVID-19.

In its sample, this clone was seen a few times. Here the CDR3 DNA reads TGTGCCAGCACTATACTAGCGGGGGGGGATGAGCAGTTCTTC. Amino acid sequence: CASTILAGGDEQFF. The rearrangement joins TRBV2 to TRBJ2-1; TRBD2 agrees at 13 bases. V gave up 7 bases and J gave up 8 bases; unmatched junction bases: 5. The CDR3 totals 14 residues. CDR1 and CDR2 (germline): SNHLY, FYNNEI.

J is TRBJ1-3 and V is TRBV2; TRBD1 might be the D (5 bases). Germline CDR1 and CDR2: SNHLY and FYNNEI. Trimming cost V 5 bases and J 8 bases, with 7 bases left between them. This CDR3 spans 11 amino acids. This chain's CDR3 is CASSQGDTIYF. The CDR3, as DNA: TGTGCCAGCAGTCAGGGAGACACCATATATTTT.

This clone was counted once. CDR3 residues: CASSPGTAYEQYF. The CDR3 nucleotides are TGTGCCAGCTCACCGGGCACTGCCTACGAGCAGTACTTC. This chain connects TRBV18 to TRBJ2-7; D gene uncertain. The V gene's germline CDR1 is KGHSH and CDR2 LQKENI. V shed 3 bases and J shed 2 bases, with 8 bases lying between them. This CDR3 has 13 residues.

The V and J genes are TRBV5-4 and TRBJ1-2, with D maybe TRBD1 (5 bases). V shed 2 bases and J shed 4 bases, with 15 bases lying between them. This CDR3 region has 15 residues. Germline CDR1 SGHNT, CDR2 YYREEE (reference sequence). The CDR3 sequence: CASSLSQGQSYGYTF. CDR3 sequence (DNA): TGTGCCAGCAGCTTATCCCAGGGCCAGAGCTATGGCTACACCTTC. Filled out from reference TRBV5-4 and TRBJ1-2, the complete variable domain reads ETGVTQSPTHLIKTRGQQVTLRCSSQSGHNTVSWYQQALGQGPQFIFQYYREEENGRGNFPPRFSGLQFPNYSSELNVNALELDDSALYLCASSLSQGQSYGYTFGSGTRLTVV.

The sample holds a few counts of this clone. V usage is TRBV7-9 and J usage is TRBJ2-5; 7 positions agree with TRBD1. V lost 0 bases, J lost 1 base, and 2 bases stayed unmatched. Germline lookup yields CDR1 SEHNR and CDR2 FQNEAQ (reference sequence). The CDR3 has 15 residues. The CDR3 coding sequence is TGTGCCAGCAGCTTAGCAGGGGGCCGCCAAGAGACCCAGTACTTC. Protein: CASSLAGGRQETQYF. The full variable domain, with the rest looked up from reference TRBV7-9 and TRBJ2-5, is DTGVSQNPRHKITKRGQNVTFRCDPISEHNRLYWYRQTLGQGPEFLTYFQNEAQLEKSRLLSDRFSAERPKGSFSTLEIQRTEQGDSAMYLCASSLAGGRQETQYFGPGTRLLVL.

The CDR3 here is CASSFRLAGVKYEQYF. The CDR3 DNA reads as TGTGCCAGCAGCTTTCGACTAGCGGGAGTTAAGTACGAGCAGTACTTC. V and J are TRBV7-2 and TRBJ2-7, with 12 bases aligning to TRBD2. The CDR3 totals 16 residues. The germline CDR1 and CDR2 sequences are SGHTA and FQGNSA. V trimming: 3 bases; J trimming: 4 bases; junction bases outside the gene matches: 7.

The CDR3 DNA is TGTGCCAGCAGTTTCCGTCCGGGGGTAAAAGATGAGCAGTTCTTC. As protein: CASSFRPGVKDEQFF. The V gene is TRBV28, the J gene TRBJ2-1; D is possibly TRBD2 (6 bases). The CDR3 has 15 amino acids. CDR1 and CDR2 from the germline V gene are MDHEN and SYDVKM. Trimming stripped 3 bases from V and 8 bases from J, with 17 bases between.

This rearrangement joins TRBV6-5 to TRBJ1-2; D not certain. CDR3 length: 13 residues. V was trimmed by 1 base and J by 6 bases, leaving 9 bases between them. Per germline, CDR1 MNHEY and CDR2 SVGAGI. The CDR3 protein is CASSYYERHGYTF. In DNA form, the CDR3 reads TGTGCCAGCAGTTACTACGAGCGGCATGGCTACACCTTC.

The rearrangement links TRBV7-9 to TRBJ2-4; 13 bases agree with TRBD2. This CDR3 region has 18 residues. CDR1 and CDR2 (germline): SEHNR, FQNEAQ (reference sequence). V shed 5 bases and J 0 bases; nucleotides not matched to a gene: 7. The CDR3 region has the DNA TGTGCCAGCAGCGCGACTAGCGGGGGGACTCTAGCCAAAAACATTCAGTACTTC. Translation gives CASSATSGGTLAKNIQYF.

The chain combines TRBV10-3 with TRBJ1-3, with a tentative D call TRBD1 (5 bases). V lost 3 bases and J 6 bases, leaving 15 bases between the germline ends. Germline loops: CDR1 ENHRY, CDR2 SYGVKD. The CDR3 totals 15 residues. CDR3 amino acids: CAISEFGQGINTIYF. CDR3 nucleotides: TGTGCCATCAGTGAATTCGGGCAGGGAATAAACACCATATATTTT.